These 9 T cell receptor beta chains were all obtained from the same sample, sequenced in a study of human T cells and chemical hapten exposure. Individual cDNA molecules had unique molecular identifiers attached to them by the library. MiXCR, run by TCRdb on the reads, gives a single entry per CDR3 protein. This sample has 650 to 1,000 distinct CDR3 sequences, with about 67% found just once. The treatment: therapeutic diphenylcyclopropenone sensitization with weekly scalp DPC. Sequenced material: whole blood, taken before DPC sensitization or 2, 6, or about 24 weeks after (not recorded which). Source of these receptors: an adult with alopecia areata. Some clones in this sample may be carry-over from other donors' samples. This table probably holds off-target reads from a library built for another chain.

The V and J genes are TRBV15 and TRBJ2-3, with D uncertain. Trimming took off 4 bases at V and 1 base at J, with 12 bases between the two ends. CDR3 length equals 15 residues. CDR1 and CDR2 from the germline V gene are LNHNV and YYDKDF (reference sequence). CDR3 sequence (DNA): TGTGCCACCAGCACCCAAAGCGATGGCACAGATACGCAGTATTTT. This translates into CATSTQSDGTDTQYF.

Only a few counts were recorded for this clonotype. The V call is TRBV6-2 or TRBV6-3, the J call TRBJ2-1; D is possibly TRBD1 (6 bases). The CDR3 covers 17 residues. Trimming took off 8 bases at V and 0 bases at J, with 20 bases between the two ends. Germline-derived CDR1 and CDR2 are MNHEY and SVGEGT. In DNA form, the CDR3 reads TGTGCCAGCTGTACAACTCGACAGGTTAGCTCCTACAATGAGCAGTTCTTC. It encodes CASCTTRQVSSYNEQFF.

This chain links TRBV6-2 or TRBV6-3 with TRBJ2-4, with TRBD2 identical over 9 bases. This CDR3 contains 16 residues. The germline gives CDR1 MNHEY, CDR2 SVGEGT. After removal of 2 bases from V and 5 bases from J, the junction contained 7 bases not matched to a gene. CDR3 nucleotides: TGTGCCAGCAGTTACGGGGCGGGAGGGCCGGAAAACATTCAGTACTTC. Translation: CASSYGAGGPENIQYF.

CDR3 in DNA: TGTGCCAGCAGCCCGGGACTAGCGGGAGCCTACGAGCAGTACTTC. The encoded protein is CASSPGLAGAYEQYF. The rearrangement joins TRBV7-9 to TRBJ2-7, with TRBD2 matching over 14 bases. CDR1 SEHNR and CDR2 FQNEAQ come from the germline V gene (reference sequence). Germline trimming cut 5 bases from V and 2 bases from J; bases unmatched to any gene: 2. The CDR3 contains 15 residues.

Only one count was recorded for this clonotype. The gene calls are TRBV4-1 and TRBJ2-7; 10 bases are shared with TRBD2. V trimming: 0 bases; J trimming: 9 bases; junction bases outside the gene matches: 5. The CDR3 is 14 amino acids. The germline V gene encodes CDR1 MGHRA and CDR2 YSYEKL. The CDR3 nucleotides read TGCGCCAGCAGCCAAGAGCCTAGCGGGAGTTGGCAGTACTTC. It yields the protein CASSQEPSGSWQYF.

The chain has TRBV20-1 and TRBJ2-7; D is perhaps TRBD1 or TRBD2 (5 bases each). Germline CDR1 and CDR2: DFQATT and SNEGSKA (reference sequence). CDR3 size: 15 residues. Trimming removed 0 bases at V and 0 bases at J, with 12 bases between. The CDR3 nucleotides read TGCAGTGCTAGAGATGGGGACGGACCCTCCTACGAGCAGTACTTC. As protein: CSARDGDGPSYEQYF.

This sequence joins TRBV20-1 and TRBJ2-3, with 11 bases aligning to TRBD2. The CDR3 spans 15 residues. Germline CDR1 and CDR2: DFQATT and SNEGSKA (reference sequence). J lost 5 bases, V lost 0 bases, and 4 bases had no gene match. CDR3 region: CSARDTLAGGDTQYF. CDR3 nucleotide sequence: TGCAGTGCTAGAGATACCCTAGCGGGAGGAGATACGCAGTATTTT.

In its sample, this clonotype was seen a few times. The chain is built from TRBV6-2 or TRBV6-3 and TRBJ2-1, with D possibly matching TRBD2 (5 bases). With 6 bases removed from V and 5 bases from J, the gap between germline ends came to 11 bases. Per germline, CDR1 MNHEY and CDR2 SVGEGT. There are 13 residues in the CDR3. CDR3 nucleotide sequence: TGTGCCAGCAGCCCTTGGACTGACAATGAGCAGTTCTTC. It is translated as CASSPWTDNEQFF.

This clonotype was counted a few times. V and J are TRBV29-1 and TRBJ2-7, with 7 bases that match TRBD2. The CDR3 is made up of 13 amino acids. V gave up 1 base and J gave up 5 bases; unmatched junction bases: 5. Germline V gives CDR1 SQVTM, CDR2 ANQGSEA. The CDR3 loop is CSVEAREINEQYF. The CDR3 DNA sequence: TGCAGCGTTGAAGCGCGGGAGATAAACGAGCAGTACTTC.